These 21 T cell receptor beta chains came from one sample sequenced in a study of cytomegalovirus exposure and HLA in healthy donors. PCR primers comprised 60 Vbeta and 13 Jbeta primers. Some clones are missing from TCRdb's copy, which holds only in-frame ones; the method was immunoSEQ multiplex PCR. The sample has approximately 97,000 clones, 65% to 85% seen once. Sequences were obtained from PBMCs. These TCRs come from a man between 35 and 55 years old in good health and CMV-seropositive.

The V and J genes are TRBV19 and TRBJ1-5; D call uncertain. This CDR3 spans 13 amino acids. V gave up 3 bases and J gave up 3 bases, with 6 bases separating them. Germline CDR1 reads LNHDA; CDR2 reads SQIVND (reference sequence). The CDR3 sequence: CASSIDTNQPQHF. The CDR3 DNA reads as TGTGCCAGTAGTATCGACACCAATCAGCCCCAGCATTTT.

The CDR3 sequence: CAWSVRNEQFF. The CDR3 DNA sequence: TGTGCCTGGAGTGTACGGAATGAGCAGTTCTTC. The J gene is TRBJ2-1, the V gene TRBV30; D call uncertain. Germline CDR1 is GTSNPN and CDR2 is SVGIG (reference sequence). This CDR3 region has 11 residues. Trimming removed 0 bases from V and 7 bases from J, with 4 bases in between. Full variable domain (missing parts from reference TRBV30 and TRBJ2-1): SQTIHQWPATLVQPVGSPLSLECTVEGTSNPNLYWYRQAAGRGLQLLFYSVGIGQISSEVPQNLSASRPQDRQFILSSKKLLLSDSGFYLCAWSVRNEQFFGPGTRLTVL.

The gene calls are TRBV9 and TRBJ2-1, with a possible D match to TRBD2 (5 bases). Germline V gene lookup returns CDR1 SGDLS and CDR2 YYNGEE. The V and J ends lost 4 bases and 7 bases respectively, with 21 bases between them. This CDR3 is built from 16 residues. The CDR3, as DNA: TGTGCCAGCAGCCCCCGCGGGCCGCAACTCGGGAATGAGCAGTTCTTC. Encoded protein: CASSPRGPQLGNEQFF. Combining the CDR3 with reference TRBV9 and TRBJ2-1 gives the whole variable domain DSGVTQTPKHLITATGQRVTLRCSPRSGDLSVYWYQQSLDQGLQFLIQYYNGEERAKGNILERFSAQQFPDLHSELNLSSLELGDSALYFCASSPRGPQLGNEQFFGPGTRLTVL.

This sequence joins TRBV11-3 and TRBJ2-2; 7 bases are a match to TRBD1. Germline-derived CDR1 and CDR2 are SGHNT and YENEEA. The CDR3 runs to 19 residues. Trimming removed 4 bases from V and 1 base from J; junction bases left unmatched: 15. The CDR3 DNA reads as TGTGCCAGCAGCTCCACTACGGGGTTCGACAGGGAGAACACCGGGGAGCTGTTTTTT. Its protein product is CASSSTTGFDRENTGELFF.

The rearrangement joins TRBV29-1 to TRBJ2-1, with TRBD1 identical over 10 bases. The CDR3 consists of 16 residues. The germline gives CDR1 SQVTM, CDR2 ANQGSEA. J gave up 7 bases and V 4 bases, and 13 bases lay outside the gene matches. The CDR3 DNA reads TGCAGCGTTGGACTATGGGGGACAGGGGTCATAAATGAGCAGTTCTTC. Residues: CSVGLWGTGVINEQFF.

This clone was seen ten or more times. The V call is TRBV5-4, the J call TRBJ2-1, with 8 bases identical to TRBD2. CDR1 is SGHNT and CDR2 is YYREEE in the germline V gene (reference sequence). This CDR3 has 15 amino acids. The V and J ends lost 0 bases and 8 bases, in that order; junction bases with no gene match: 7. In nucleotides, the CDR3 is TGTGCCAGCAGCTTGGCCCTCGGGGGGGCCGATGAGCAGTTCTTC. Amino acids: CASSLALGGADEQFF.

CDR3 protein: CASSPPARTQYF. In DNA, the CDR3 is TGTGCCAGCTCACCCCCGGCGAGGACGCAGTATTTT. The chain carries TRBV18 and TRBJ2-3; D unresolved. V dropped 3 bases and J dropped 9 bases, with 10 bases sitting between them. Germline-derived CDR1 and CDR2 are KGHSH and LQKENI. The CDR3 is 12 amino acids.

This chain uses TRBV30 with TRBJ1-1; TRBD1 agrees at 8 bases. This CDR3 is 14 amino acids long. The J segment lost 0 bases and the V segment lost 4 bases, leaving 4 bases of the junction unmatched. Germline V CDR1 and CDR2: GTSNPN, SVGIG (reference sequence). The CDR3 DNA reads TGTGCCTGGACCCGACAGGGGTTGAACACTGAAGCTTTCTTT. Protein: CAWTRQGLNTEAFF.

The chain has TRBV2 and TRBJ1-1; D is ambiguous. The length of the CDR3 is 14 residues. V was clipped by 6 bases and J by 6 bases, with 17 bases between them. Germline V gives CDR1 SNHLY, CDR2 FYNNEI. For the CDR3, the DNA is TGTGCCAGCAGCCCCAGGTTGGGGAGTGCTGAAGCTTTCTTT. Amino acid sequence: CASSPRLGSAEAFF.

The chain links TRBV19 to TRBJ2-1, with TRBD2 matching over 9 bases. Looked up from germline, CDR1 is LNHDA and CDR2 is SQIVND (reference sequence). With V trimmed by 6 bases and J by 3 bases, 6 bases remained unmatched. The CDR3 covers 15 residues. CDR3 sequence: CASRPTSGYYNEQFF. The CDR3 DNA is TGTGCCAGTAGGCCGACTAGCGGCTACTACAATGAGCAGTTCTTC.

The chain recombines TRBV14 with TRBJ2-7, with D perhaps TRBD2 (5 bases). The CDR3 runs to 15 residues. V lost 4 bases and J lost 1, with 14 bases in between. Per germline, CDR1 SGHDN and CDR2 FVKESK. DNA of the CDR3: TGTGCCAGCAGCCTCGGGCGGACGGGGTCCTACGAGCAGTACTTC. Its translation: CASSLGRTGSYEQYF.

In this sample, this clone turned up once. The V call is TRBV4-1, the J call TRBJ2-7; 8 bases align to TRBD1. The CDR3 runs to 13 residues. With 4 bases clipped from V and 6 bases from J, the junction kept 5 bases outside the gene matches. Germline V CDR1 and CDR2: MGHRA, YSYEKL. This CDR3 reads CASSRGTGREQYF. CDR3 sequence (DNA): TGCGCCAGCAGCCGAGGGACAGGACGCGAGCAGTACTTC.

The V and J genes are TRBV27 and TRBJ1-1, with D possibly matching TRBD1 (6 bases). The V gene's germline CDR1 is MNHEY and CDR2 SMNVEV (reference sequence). Trimming took off 2 bases at V and 1 base at J, with 8 bases between the two ends. CDR3 size: 14 residues. CDR3: CASSLGTQNTEAFF. In nucleotides, the CDR3 is TGTGCCAGCAGTTTAGGGACACAGAACACTGAAGCTTTCTTT.

The chain joins TRBV19 to TRBJ2-1; 11 bases map to TRBD1. CDR1 LNHDA and CDR2 SQIVND come from the germline V gene (reference sequence). The CDR3 sequence is 17 residues long. V lost 5 bases, J lost 6 bases, and 12 bases stayed unmatched. As DNA, the CDR3 is TGTGCCAGTAGTGCCCGGACAGGGGGCTTTTTCGGCAATGAGCAGTTCTTC. As protein: CASSARTGGFFGNEQFF.

CDR3 DNA sequence: TGTGCCTGGAGGTTCGGGACAGGGGTTGGCTACACCTTC. It encodes CAWRFGTGVGYTF. This chain uses TRBV30 with TRBJ1-2, with 10 positions matching TRBD1. Germline CDR1 GTSNPN, CDR2 SVGIG (reference sequence). With V trimmed by 3 bases and J by 7 bases, 5 bases remained unmatched. CDR3 length: 13 amino acids.

The chain recombines TRBV10-3 with TRBJ1-1, with 10 nucleotides matching TRBD1. This CDR3 is built from 15 residues. Germline V CDR1 and CDR2: ENHRY, SYGVKD. V shed 6 bases and J 1 base; nucleotides not matched to a gene: 5. CDR3 region: CAIRTGGGRNTEAFF. The CDR3 DNA reads as TGTGCCATCAGGACAGGGGGCGGGCGGAACACTGAAGCTTTCTTT.

In its sample, this clone was seen a few times. The chain carries TRBV5-6 and TRBJ1-2; 10 bases agree with TRBD1. J was trimmed by 8 bases and V by 0 bases; bases with no gene match: 4. This CDR3 is 14 amino acids long. CDR1 and CDR2 (germline): SGHDT, YYEEEE. The CDR3 DNA reads as TGTGCCAGCAGCTTGGGACAGGGGGCGGGCGGCTACACCTTC. It translates to CASSLGQGAGGYTF. Based on the CDR3 plus reference TRBV5-6 and TRBJ1-2, the full variable domain is DAGVTQSPTHLIKTRGQQVTLRCSPKSGHDTVSWYQQALGQGPQFIFQYYEEEERQRGNFPDRFSGHQFPNYSSELNVNALLLGDSALYLCASSLGQGAGGYTFGSGTRLTVV.

This clone has just a few counts. The CDR3, as DNA: TGTGCCAGCAGCAGGACAGGGGGAAATGAAAAACTGTTTTTT. Its protein product is CASSRTGGNEKLFF. This chain links TRBV5-4 with TRBJ1-4; 10 bases align to TRBD1. J gave up 5 bases and V 4 bases, and 2 bases lay outside the gene matches. Germline V gene lookup returns CDR1 SGHNT and CDR2 YYREEE (reference sequence). This CDR3 is built from 14 residues.

This clone was counted only a few times. This chain joins TRBV11-2 and TRBJ1-2, with TRBD1 matching 9 bases. The V gene's germline CDR1 is SGHAT and CDR2 FQNNGV. The CDR3 is made up of 14 amino acids. The V segment lost 4 bases and the J segment 9 bases; nucleotides outside the gene matches: 9. CDR3 amino acids: CASSSPGQGYRYTF. In DNA form, the CDR3 reads TGTGCCAGCAGCTCTCCGGGACAGGGATATCGCTACACCTTC.

This clone came up a few times. The chain links TRBV19 to TRBJ2-1; D might be TRBD1 (6 bases). The length of the CDR3 is 15 residues. Looked up from germline, CDR1 is LNHDA and CDR2 is SQIVND (reference sequence). V was cut by 3 bases and J by 0 bases, with 9 bases left in between. The CDR3 loop reads CASSMDSSSYNEQFF. The CDR3 coding sequence is TGTGCCAGTAGTATGGACAGCAGCTCCTACAATGAGCAGTTCTTC.

This clone was counted a single time. This chain joins TRBV5-1 and TRBJ1-2, with unresolved D. With 4 bases removed from V and 11 bases from J, the gap between germline ends came to 15 bases. Germline loops: CDR1 SGHRS, CDR2 YFSETQ. This CDR3 has 12 residues. CDR3 region: CASSGSSREYTF. The CDR3 DNA is TGCGCCAGCAGCGGGTCCTCGAGGGAGTACACCTTC.